The source of this T cell receptor (beta chain) is a study of untreated major depressive disorder (dated by TCRdb to 2017 to 2018). Regarding the study in general: The study was a cross-sectional case-control comparison of T cell phenotype and TCR repertoire between antidepressant-free major depressive disorder patients and individually matched non-depressed controls. Differences in Vbeta 5.1, Vbeta 11 and Vbeta 22 usage observed by flow cytometry in the whole cohort were followed up by sequencing.

The Qiagen DNeasy Blood and Tissue Kit was used to extract total genomic DNA from purified CD4+ T cells. Using immunoSEQ immunosequencing protocols, the TCRbeta CDR3 region, as defined by IMGT, was amplified and sequenced. Per the original workflow: Preprocessing of raw sequence data for PCR and sequencing error correction was performed by the immunoSEQ service. Data were loaded into the immunoSEQ Analyzer and further analyzed with VDJtools v1.0.7. The paired Wilcoxon signed-rank test was used to test for differences between patients and controls. Imported from immuneACCESS, the table was reduced by TCRdb to in-frame sequences with V and J called. These copies leave out some clones; in studies compared against another copy, an unresolved V gene accounts for under half, and the cause of the remainder is not known. V and J calls and clone size are given by that table; D and trimming were obtained from the DNA. The table for this sample lists about 20,000 clones; more than 75% of them were counted only once. Clones ranked in the top ten supply about 5% of the sample.

To note about this clone: It lacks a known antigen. The input lacks base qualities; no much larger clone sits a single base away.

Paper-wide results and their limitations: The top five TRBV05-01 clones in every sequenced subject were all private clones. In CD4+ T cells, sequencing confirmed that depressed patients used TRBV05-01 (Vbeta 5.1) more than controls did, with a one-tailed test giving p = 0.040. For the sequencing comparisons, one-tailed planned tests were applied to only three preselected Vbeta families. Because of the strict matching and exclusion criteria, the study sample was comparatively small, which limits how generalizable the findings are. In the sequencing data, TRBV25-01 and TRBV02-01 usage matched the flow-cytometry pattern without reaching statistical significance.

For sex, age, current smoking status and body mass index, every depressed patient had a pairwise-matched non-depressed control. Every participant was of European descent. Controls had no current or lifetime mood disorder and scored 5 or less on the Quick Inventory of Depressive Symptoms-Self Report. All participants were excluded for major medical conditions, Axis I/II comorbidities, regular medication or illicit drug use, or drinking over 100 g alcohol weekly. About 30 ml of peripheral blood was collected from each participant into EDTA tubes. Thawed PBMCs underwent magnetic negative selection with the BD IMag Human CD4 T Lymphocyte Enrichment Set to purify CD4+ T cells. Flow cytometry confirmed that the CD4+ enrichment method typically gave roughly 95% purity. A subgroup of a few case-control pairs, chosen blind to the chemokine receptor expression and flow-cytometric repertoire skewing results, underwent TCRbeta sequencing. All blood samples were collected in the morning at 8:00 a.m., and PBMCs were isolated by Ficoll-Hypaque gradient centrifugation. PBMCs were gradually cooled to -80 degrees C for cryopreservation and then kept in liquid nitrogen until assay.

V loses 3 bases of germline sequence and J loses 3 bases, and the interval between the two ends is 12 bases. The germline V gene (reference sequence) supplies CDR1 GTSNPN and CDR2 SVGIG. There are 14 amino acids in the CDR3, from cysteine to phenylalanine inclusive. Only the CDR3 DNA is retained, 42 bases long and in frame from the first base. This TCR was recovered from a woman aged 25 to 39 in good health. Sequenced input: CD4+ T cells from PBMCs. The chain uses TRBV30 and TRBJ1-5; the best D guess is TRBD1, with 6 bases matching. The CDR3 region has the sequence CAWSHTGLNQPQHF. The DNA reads TGTGCCTGGAGCCATACAGGGCTCAATCAGCCCCAGCATTTT.